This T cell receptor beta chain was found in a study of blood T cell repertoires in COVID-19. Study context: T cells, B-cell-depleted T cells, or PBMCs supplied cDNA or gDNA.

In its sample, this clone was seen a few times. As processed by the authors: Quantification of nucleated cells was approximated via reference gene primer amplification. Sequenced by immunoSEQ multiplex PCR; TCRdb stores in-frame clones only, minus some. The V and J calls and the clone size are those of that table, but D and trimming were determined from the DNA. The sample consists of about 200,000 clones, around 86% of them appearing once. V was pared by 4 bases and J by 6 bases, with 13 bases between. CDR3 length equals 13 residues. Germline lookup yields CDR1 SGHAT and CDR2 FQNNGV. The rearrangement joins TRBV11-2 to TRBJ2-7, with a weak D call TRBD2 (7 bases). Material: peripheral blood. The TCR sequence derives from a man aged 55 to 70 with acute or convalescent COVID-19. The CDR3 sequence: CASSSWAGAEQYF. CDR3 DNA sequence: TGTGCCAGCAGCTCCTGGGCGGGGGCCGAGCAGTACTTC.